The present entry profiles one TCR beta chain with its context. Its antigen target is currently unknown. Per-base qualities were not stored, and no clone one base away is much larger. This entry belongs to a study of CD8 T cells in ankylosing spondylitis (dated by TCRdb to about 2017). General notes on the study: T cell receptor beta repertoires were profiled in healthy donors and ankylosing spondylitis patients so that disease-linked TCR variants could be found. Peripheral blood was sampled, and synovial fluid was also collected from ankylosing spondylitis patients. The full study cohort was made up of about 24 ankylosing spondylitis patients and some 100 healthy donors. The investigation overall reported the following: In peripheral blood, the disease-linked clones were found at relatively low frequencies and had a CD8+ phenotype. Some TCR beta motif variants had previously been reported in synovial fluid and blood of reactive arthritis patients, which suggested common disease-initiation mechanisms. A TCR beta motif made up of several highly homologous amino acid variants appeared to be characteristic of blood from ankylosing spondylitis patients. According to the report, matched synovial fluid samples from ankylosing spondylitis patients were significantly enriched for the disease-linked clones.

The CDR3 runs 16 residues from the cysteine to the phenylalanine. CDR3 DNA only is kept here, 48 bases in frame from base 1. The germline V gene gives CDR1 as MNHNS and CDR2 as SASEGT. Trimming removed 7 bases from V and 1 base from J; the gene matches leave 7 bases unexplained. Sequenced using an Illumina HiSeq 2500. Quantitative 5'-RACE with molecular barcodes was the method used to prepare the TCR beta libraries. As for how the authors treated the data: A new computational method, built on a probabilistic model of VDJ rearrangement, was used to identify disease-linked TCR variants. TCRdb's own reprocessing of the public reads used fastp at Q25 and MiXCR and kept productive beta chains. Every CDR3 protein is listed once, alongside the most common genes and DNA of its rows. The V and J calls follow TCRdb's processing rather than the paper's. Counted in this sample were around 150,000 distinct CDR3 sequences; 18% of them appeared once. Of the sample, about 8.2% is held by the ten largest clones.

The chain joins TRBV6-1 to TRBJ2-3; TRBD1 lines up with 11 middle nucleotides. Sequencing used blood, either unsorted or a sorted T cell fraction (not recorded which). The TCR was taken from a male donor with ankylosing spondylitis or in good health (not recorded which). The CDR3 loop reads CASKRLDRGRTDTQYF. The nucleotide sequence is TGTGCCAGCAAGCGGTTGGACAGGGGGCGCACAGATACGCAGTATTTT.